Below, 9 T cell receptor beta chains from the same sample are listed, as sequenced in a study of blood T cell repertoires in COVID-19. Measured with immunoSEQ multiplex PCR; TCRdb has only the in-frame clones, and not every one. There are about 250,000 clones in the sample; 65% to 90% occur only once, and 15% lies in the top ten. Sequences were obtained from PBMCs or T cells enriched from blood (not recorded which). The receptors were gathered from a man between 18 and 35 years old who had recovered from COVID-19.

This chain connects TRBV7-8 to TRBJ1-1, with 10 positions matching TRBD1. Germline lookup yields CDR1 SGHVS and CDR2 FQNEAQ. This CDR3 has 15 residues. Trimming cost V 5 bases and J 3 bases; bases outside gene matches: 6. For the CDR3, the DNA is TGTGCCAGCAGCCCGACAGGGGGCGCCCACACTGAAGCTTTCTTT. Protein product: CASSPTGGAHTEAFF.

J is TRBJ1-1 and V is TRBV6-5, with no clear D. V was cut by 5 bases and J by 0 bases, with 13 bases left in between. The CDR3 length is 15 residues. CDR1 and CDR2 (germline): MNHEY, SVGAGI. CDR3 in DNA: TGTGCCAGCAGTACACACGGGAGATTGAACACTGAAGCTTTCTTT. It specifies CASSTHGRLNTEAFF.

The V gene is TRBV7-2, the J gene TRBJ2-7, with D tentatively TRBD1 (5 bases). The CDR3 contains 15 residues. Germline V gene data show CDR1 as SGHTA and CDR2 as FQGNSA. Trimming removed 4 bases from V and 1 base from J, with 14 bases in between. The CDR3 nucleotides read TGTGCCAGCAGCTCCCAAAGGGGAATTTCCTACGAGCAGTACTTC. It is translated as CASSSQRGISYEQYF.

The rearrangement links TRBV27 to TRBJ2-2; TRBD2 matches 9 bases. The V gene end was trimmed by 5 bases and the J gene end by 2 bases; junction bases not matched to a gene: 6. Germline assignment: CDR1 MNHEY and CDR2 SMNVEV (reference sequence). This CDR3 is built from 16 residues. Here the CDR3 DNA reads TGTGCCAGCAGTACTCGCGGGGGGGCTAACACCGGGGAGCTGTTTTTT. Translated: CASSTRGGANTGELFF.

This chain joins TRBV3-1 (or the pseudogene TRBV3-2) and TRBJ1-1; maybe TRBD1 (5 bases). The V end was cut by 0 bases, the J end by 3 bases, with 11 bases between. Germline CDR1 is LGHDT and CDR2 is YNNKEL (reference sequence). The CDR3 extends over 15 amino acids. In DNA, the CDR3 is TGTGCCAGCAGCCAAGATAACGACAGAGACACTGAAGCTTTCTTT. It yields the protein CASSQDNDRDTEAFF.

The chain employs TRBV12-3 or TRBV12-4 and TRBJ1-5, with D unresolved. V was trimmed by 3 bases and J by 7 bases, leaving 10 bases between them. The CDR3 consists of 13 residues. CDR3 nucleotide sequence: TGTGCCAGCAGTTTGAGGGTTCGCCAGCCCCAGCATTTT. Protein product: CASSLRVRQPQHF.

The chain combines TRBV5-6 with TRBJ1-6, with 11 bases identical to TRBD1. The length of the CDR3 is 16 residues. V dropped 4 bases and J dropped 7; count of bases not matched to a gene: 7. CDR1 is SGHDT and CDR2 is YYEEEE in the germline V gene. CDR3 loop: CASSAGQGEWNSPLHF. The CDR3 DNA follows: TGTGCCAGCAGCGCGGGACAGGGGGAGTGGAATTCACCCCTCCACTTT.

In its sample, this clone was seen once. The chain links TRBV7-9 to TRBJ2-7; 11 bases line up with TRBD2. CDR3 length: 14 amino acids. V dropped 2 bases and J dropped 5; count of bases not matched to a gene: 2. CDR1 SEHNR and CDR2 FQNEAQ come from the germline V gene (reference sequence). CDR3 loop: CASSLTSGSHEQYF. CDR3 nucleotides: TGTGCCAGCAGCTTAACTAGCGGGAGTCACGAGCAGTACTTC.

The count of this clone is one. V and J are TRBV28 and TRBJ2-1; TRBD2 might be the D (5 bases). The CDR3 consists of 11 residues. The V gene lost 7 bases and the J gene lost 9 bases, with 10 bases spanning the gap. The germline V gene has CDR1 MDHEN and CDR2 SYDVKM. The CDR3 here is CASTLEGEQFF. For the CDR3, the DNA is TGTGCCAGCACCTTAGAGGGTGAGCAGTTCTTC.